Below, one T cell receptor (beta chain) is given with its context. Its specificity is unknown. The data are from a study of shared clonotypes between healthy human individuals. Whole-study context: The study enrolled two women and a few men aged 18 to 49. Study conclusions and caveats: Clonotype sharing among donors, it was expected, would be affected by sequencing depth.

Each cell subset's genomic DNA was divided evenly among several immunoSEQ plates. The data were produced by immunoSEQ multiplex PCR, yet TCRdb's version contains in-frame clones alone and is incomplete. This sample has 450,000 to 600,000 clones, with 60% to 85% found just once. Trimming removed 0 bases at V and 2 bases at J, with 12 bases between. Germline-derived CDR1 and CDR2 are SGHNT and YYREEE (reference sequence). The CDR3 spans 15 residues. The V call is TRBV5-4, the J call TRBJ2-7, with D possibly TRBD1 on 6 matching bases. Sequenced sample: PBMCs. This receptor was identified in a woman aged 40 to 50 in good health. Some clones in this sample may be carry-over from other donors' samples. CDR3 DNA sequence: TGTGCCAGCAGCTTGGGGGGGCGCATCCCCTACGAGCAGTACTTC. This gives the protein CASSLGGRIPYEQYF.